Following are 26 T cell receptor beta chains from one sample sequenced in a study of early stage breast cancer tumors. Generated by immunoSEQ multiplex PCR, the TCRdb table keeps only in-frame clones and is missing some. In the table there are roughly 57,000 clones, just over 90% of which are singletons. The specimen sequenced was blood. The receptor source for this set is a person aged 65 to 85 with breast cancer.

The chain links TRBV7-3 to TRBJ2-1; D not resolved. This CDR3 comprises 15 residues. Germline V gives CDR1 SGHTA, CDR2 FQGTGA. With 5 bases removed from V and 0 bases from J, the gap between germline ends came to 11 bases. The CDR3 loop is CASSIDSSSYNEQFF. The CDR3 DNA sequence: TGTGCCAGCAGCATCGACTCGAGCTCCTACAATGAGCAGTTCTTC. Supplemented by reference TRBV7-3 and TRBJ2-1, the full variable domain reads GAGVSQTPSNKVTEKGKYVELRCDPISGHTALYWYRQSLGQGPEFLIYFQGTGAADDSGLPNDRFFAVRPEGSVSTLKIQRTERGDSAVYLCASSIDSSSYNEQFFGPGTRLTVL.

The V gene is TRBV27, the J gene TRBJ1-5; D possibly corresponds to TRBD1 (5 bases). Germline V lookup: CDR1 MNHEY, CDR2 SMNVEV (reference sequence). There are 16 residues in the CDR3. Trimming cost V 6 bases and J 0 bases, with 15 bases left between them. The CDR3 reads CASRRMGGGSNQPQHF. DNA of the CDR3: TGTGCCAGCAGGCGAATGGGGGGGGGTAGCAATCAGCCCCAGCATTTT.

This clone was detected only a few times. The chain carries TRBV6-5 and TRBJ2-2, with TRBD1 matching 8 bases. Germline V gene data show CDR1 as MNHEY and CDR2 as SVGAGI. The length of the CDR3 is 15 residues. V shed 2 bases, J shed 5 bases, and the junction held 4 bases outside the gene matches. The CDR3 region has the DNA TGTGCCAGCAGTTACCGCAGGGGGCGAACCGGGGAGCTGTTTTTT. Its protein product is CASSYRRGRTGELFF.

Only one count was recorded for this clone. Written as DNA, the CDR3 is TGTGCCAGCAGCTTAACAGGGGCTTCCTATGGCTACACCTTC. Translated: CASSLTGASYGYTF. The gene calls are TRBV7-8 and TRBJ1-2; 7 nucleotides match TRBD1. V gave up 2 bases and J gave up 4 bases; unmatched junction bases: 4. Germline V CDR1 and CDR2: SGHVS, FQNEAQ. CDR3 length equals 14 residues.

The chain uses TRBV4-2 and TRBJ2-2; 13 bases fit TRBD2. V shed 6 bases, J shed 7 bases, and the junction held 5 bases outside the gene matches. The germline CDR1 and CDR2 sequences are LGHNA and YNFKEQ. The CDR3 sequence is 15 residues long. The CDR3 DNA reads TGTGCCAGCAGAACTAGCGGGGGGGCGGACGGGGAGCTGTTTTTT. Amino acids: CASRTSGGADGELFF.

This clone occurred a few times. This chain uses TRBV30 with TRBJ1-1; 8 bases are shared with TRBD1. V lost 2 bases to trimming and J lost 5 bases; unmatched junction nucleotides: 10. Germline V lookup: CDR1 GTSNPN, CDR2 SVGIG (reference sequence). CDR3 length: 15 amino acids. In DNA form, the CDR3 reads TGTGCCTGGAGTCGGGCAGGGGGCTTAACGACTGAAGCTTTCTTT. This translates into CAWSRAGGLTTEAFF.

The CDR3 is CAISFPLAGARDTQYF. CDR3 in DNA: TGTGCCATCAGTTTCCCTCTAGCGGGGGCGAGGGATACGCAGTATTTT. This chain connects TRBV10-3 to TRBJ2-3; 10 bases are shared with TRBD2. V lost 5 bases and J lost 6; bases outside the gene matches: 11. Germline CDR1 and CDR2: ENHRY and SYGVKD. The CDR3 contains 16 residues.

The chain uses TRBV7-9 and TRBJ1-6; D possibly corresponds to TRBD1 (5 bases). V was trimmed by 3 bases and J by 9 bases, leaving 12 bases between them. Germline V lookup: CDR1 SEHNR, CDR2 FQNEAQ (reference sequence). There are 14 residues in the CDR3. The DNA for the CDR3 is TGTGCCAGCAGCTTGATCAGGGATGGTTCACCCCTCCACTTT. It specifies CASSLIRDGSPLHF.

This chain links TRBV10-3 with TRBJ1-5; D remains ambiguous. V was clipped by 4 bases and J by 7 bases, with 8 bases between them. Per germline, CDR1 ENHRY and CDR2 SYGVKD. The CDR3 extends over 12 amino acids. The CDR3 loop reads CAISGTDQPQHF. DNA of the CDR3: TGTGCCATCAGTGGTACAGACCAGCCCCAGCATTTT.

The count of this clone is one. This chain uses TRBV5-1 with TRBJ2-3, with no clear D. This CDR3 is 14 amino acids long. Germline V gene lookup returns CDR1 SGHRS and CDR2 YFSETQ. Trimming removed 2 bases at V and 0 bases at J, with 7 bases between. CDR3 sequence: CASSLMASTDTQYF. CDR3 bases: TGCGCCAGCAGCTTAATGGCTAGCACAGATACGCAGTATTTT.

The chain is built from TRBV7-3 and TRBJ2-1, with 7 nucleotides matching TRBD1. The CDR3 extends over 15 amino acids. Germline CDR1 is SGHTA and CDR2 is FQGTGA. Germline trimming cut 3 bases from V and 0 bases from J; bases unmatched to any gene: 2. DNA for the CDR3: TGTGCCAGCAGCTTCGGGACAGACTCCTACAATGAGCAGTTCTTC. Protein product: CASSFGTDSYNEQFF.

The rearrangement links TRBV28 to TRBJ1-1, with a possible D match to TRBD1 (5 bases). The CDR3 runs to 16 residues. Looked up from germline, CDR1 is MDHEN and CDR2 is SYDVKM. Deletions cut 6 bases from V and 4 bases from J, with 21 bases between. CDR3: CASRRPGPAGVTEAFF. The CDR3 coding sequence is TGTGCCAGCAGACGTCCGGGACCCGCGGGGGTCACTGAAGCTTTCTTT. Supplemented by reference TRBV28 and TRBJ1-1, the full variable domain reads DVKVTQSSRYLVKRTGEKVFLECVQDMDHENMFWYRQDPGLGLRLIYFSYDVKMKEKGDIPEGYSVSREKKERFSLILESASTNQTSMYLCASRRPGPAGVTEAFFGQGTRLTVV.

The CDR3 DNA is TGTGCCAGCAGCTACCGTCGGACACACACTGAAGCTTTCTTT. Its translation is CASSYRRTHTEAFF. The J gene is TRBJ1-1, the V gene TRBV5-5; tentatively, D is TRBD1 (5 bases). V gave up 3 bases and J gave up 3 bases, with 12 bases separating them. This CDR3 region has 14 residues. Germline values: CDR1 SGHKS, CDR2 YYEKEE (reference sequence). The variable domain in full, with the rest retrieved from reference TRBV5-5 and TRBJ1-1, is DAGVTQSPTHLIKTRGQQVTLRCSPISGHKSVSWYQQVLGQGPQFIFQYYEKEERGRGNFPDRFSARQFPNYSSELNVNALLLGDSALYLCASSYRRTHTEAFFGQGTRLTVV.

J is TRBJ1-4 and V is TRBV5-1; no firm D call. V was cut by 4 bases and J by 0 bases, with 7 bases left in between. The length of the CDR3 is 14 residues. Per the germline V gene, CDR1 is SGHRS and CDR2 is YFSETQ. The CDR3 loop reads CASSLGTTNEKLFF. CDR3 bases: TGCGCCAGCAGCCTCGGGACAACTAATGAAAAACTGTTTTTT.

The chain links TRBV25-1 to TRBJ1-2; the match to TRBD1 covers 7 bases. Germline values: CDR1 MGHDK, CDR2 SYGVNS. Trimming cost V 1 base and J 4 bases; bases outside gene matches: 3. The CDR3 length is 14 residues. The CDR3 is CASSEFRDSYGYTF. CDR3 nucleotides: TGTGCCAGCAGTGAATTCCGGGACAGCTATGGCTACACCTTC.

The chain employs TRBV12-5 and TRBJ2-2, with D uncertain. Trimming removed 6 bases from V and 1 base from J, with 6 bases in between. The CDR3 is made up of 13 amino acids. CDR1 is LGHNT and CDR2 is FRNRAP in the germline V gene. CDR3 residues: CASGPGNTGELFF. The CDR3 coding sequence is TGTGCTAGTGGCCCCGGGAACACCGGGGAGCTGTTTTTT.

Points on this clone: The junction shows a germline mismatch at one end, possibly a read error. CDR3 sequence (DNA): TGTGCCAGCAGTCAAGGCGCCCGAGACTCGAACACCGGGGAGCTGTTTTTT. It specifies CASSQGARDSNTGELFF. The chain has TRBV14 and TRBJ2-2; D unresolved. The CDR3 loop spans 17 amino acids. The germline V gene encodes CDR1 SGHDN and CDR2 FVKESK.

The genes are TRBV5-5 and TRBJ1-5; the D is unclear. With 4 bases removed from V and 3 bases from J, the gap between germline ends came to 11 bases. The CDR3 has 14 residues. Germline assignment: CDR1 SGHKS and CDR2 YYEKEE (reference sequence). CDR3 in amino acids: CASSRTDNNQPQHF. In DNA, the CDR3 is TGTGCCAGCAGCCGAACAGATAACAATCAGCCCCAGCATTTT. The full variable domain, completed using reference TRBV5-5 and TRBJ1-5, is DAGVTQSPTHLIKTRGQQVTLRCSPISGHKSVSWYQQVLGQGPQFIFQYYEKEERGRGNFPDRFSARQFPNYSSELNVNALLLGDSALYLCASSRTDNNQPQHFGDGTRLSIL.

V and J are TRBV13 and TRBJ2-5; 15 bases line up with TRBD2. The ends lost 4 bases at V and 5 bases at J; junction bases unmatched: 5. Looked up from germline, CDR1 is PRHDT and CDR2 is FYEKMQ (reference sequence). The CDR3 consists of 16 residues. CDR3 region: CASSWGLAGGGETQYF. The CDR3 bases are TGTGCCAGCAGCTGGGGACTAGCGGGGGGCGGGGAGACCCAGTACTTC.

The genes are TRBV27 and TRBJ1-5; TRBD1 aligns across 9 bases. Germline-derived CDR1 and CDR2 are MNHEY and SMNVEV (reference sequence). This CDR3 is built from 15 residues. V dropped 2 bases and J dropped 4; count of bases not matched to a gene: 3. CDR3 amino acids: CASSLGTGTNQPQHF. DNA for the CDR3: TGTGCCAGCAGTTTAGGGACAGGGACTAATCAGCCCCAGCATTTT.

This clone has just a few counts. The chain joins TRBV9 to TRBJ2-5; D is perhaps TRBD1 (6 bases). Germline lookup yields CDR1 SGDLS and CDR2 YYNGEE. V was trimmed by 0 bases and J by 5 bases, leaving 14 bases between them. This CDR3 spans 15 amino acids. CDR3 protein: CASSVGTGSAETQYF. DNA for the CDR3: TGTGCCAGCAGCGTAGGAACAGGGAGTGCGGAGACCCAGTACTTC.

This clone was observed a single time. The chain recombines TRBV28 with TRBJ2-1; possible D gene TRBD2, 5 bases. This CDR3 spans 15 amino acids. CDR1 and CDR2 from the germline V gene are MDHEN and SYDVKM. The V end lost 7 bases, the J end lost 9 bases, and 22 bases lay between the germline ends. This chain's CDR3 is CASIEGGSPRGEQFF. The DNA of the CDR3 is TGTGCCAGCATAGAGGGCGGGTCCCCAAGAGGTGAGCAGTTCTTC.

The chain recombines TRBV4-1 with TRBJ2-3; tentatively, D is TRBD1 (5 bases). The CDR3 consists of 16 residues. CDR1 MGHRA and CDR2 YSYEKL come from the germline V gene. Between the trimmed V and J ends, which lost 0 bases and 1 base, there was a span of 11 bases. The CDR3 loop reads CASSQEFRGGTDTQYF. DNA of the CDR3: TGCGCCAGCAGCCAAGAATTTAGGGGTGGCACAGATACGCAGTATTTT.

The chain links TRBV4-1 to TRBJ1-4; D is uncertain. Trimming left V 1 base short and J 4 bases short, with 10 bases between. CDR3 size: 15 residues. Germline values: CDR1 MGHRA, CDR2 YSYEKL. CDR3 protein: CASSQGWQVNEKLFF. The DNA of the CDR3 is TGCGCCAGCAGCCAAGGTTGGCAGGTTAATGAAAAACTGTTTTTT.

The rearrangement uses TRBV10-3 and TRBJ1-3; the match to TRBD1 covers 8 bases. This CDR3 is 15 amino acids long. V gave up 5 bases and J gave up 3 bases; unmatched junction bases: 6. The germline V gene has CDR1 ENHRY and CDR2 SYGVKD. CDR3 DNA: TGTGCCATCAGTTGGGGACAGGACCGTGGAAACACCATATATTTT. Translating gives CAISWGQDRGNTIYF.

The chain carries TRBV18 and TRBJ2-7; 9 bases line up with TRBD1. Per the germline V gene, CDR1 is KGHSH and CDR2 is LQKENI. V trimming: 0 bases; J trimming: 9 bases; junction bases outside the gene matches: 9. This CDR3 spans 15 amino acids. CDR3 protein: CASSPPGTGKGVQYF. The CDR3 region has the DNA TGTGCCAGCTCACCACCAGGGACAGGGAAGGGGGTGCAGTACTTC.